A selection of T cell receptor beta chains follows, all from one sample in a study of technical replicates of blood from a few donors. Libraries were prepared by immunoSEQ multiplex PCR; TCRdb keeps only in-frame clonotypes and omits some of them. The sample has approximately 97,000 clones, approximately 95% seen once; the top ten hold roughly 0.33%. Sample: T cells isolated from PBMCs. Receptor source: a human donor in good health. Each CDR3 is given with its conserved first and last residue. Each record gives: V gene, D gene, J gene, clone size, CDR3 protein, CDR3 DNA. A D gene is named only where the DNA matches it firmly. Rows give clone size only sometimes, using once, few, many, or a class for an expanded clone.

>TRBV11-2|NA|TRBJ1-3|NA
CASSLGAGMSSGNTIYF
TGTGCCAGCAGCTTAGGGGCCGGTATGAGCTCTGGAAACACCATATATTTT
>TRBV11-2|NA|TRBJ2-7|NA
CASSATSSYEQYF
TGTGCCAGCAGCGCGACTAGCTCCTACGAGCAGTACTTC
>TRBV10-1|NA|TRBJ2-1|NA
CASSESARGTYNEQFF
TGCGCCAGCAGTGAGTCCGCCCGGGGGACCTACAATGAGCAGTTCTTC
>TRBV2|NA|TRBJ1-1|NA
CASSVGGMNTEAFF
TGTGCCAGCAGTGTCGGCGGGATGAACACTGAAGCTTTCTTT
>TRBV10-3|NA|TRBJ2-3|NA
CAISESRVSTDTQYF
TGTGCCATCAGTGAGTCGAGGGTAAGCACAGATACGCAGTATTTT
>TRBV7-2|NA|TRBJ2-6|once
CASSLAQGANVLTF
TGTGCCAGCAGCTTAGCGCAGGGGGCCAACGTCCTGACTTTC
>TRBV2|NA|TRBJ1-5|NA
CASSGGGNQPQHF
TGTGCCAGCAGTGGGGGGGGAAATCAGCCCCAGCATTTT
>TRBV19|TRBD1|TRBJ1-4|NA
CASSAQGAHEKLFF
TGTGCCAGTAGTGCACAGGGGGCGCATGAAAAACTGTTTTTT
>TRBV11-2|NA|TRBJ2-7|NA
CASSLGRVAYEQYF
TGTGCCAGCAGCTTAGGCAGGGTAGCCTACGAGCAGTACTTC
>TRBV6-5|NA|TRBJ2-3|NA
CASSYRETSTDTQYF
TGTGCCAGCAGTTATAGGGAGACTAGCACAGATACGCAGTATTTT
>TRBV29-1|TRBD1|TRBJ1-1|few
CSVPGTGGASEAFF
TGCAGCGTTCCAGGGACAGGGGGCGCCTCTGAAGCTTTCTTT
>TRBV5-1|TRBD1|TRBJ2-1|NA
CASSLAGQGKENEQFF
TGCGCCAGCAGCTTAGCAGGACAGGGTAAGGAGAATGAGCAGTTCTTC
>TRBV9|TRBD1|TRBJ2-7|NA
CASSAGQGLPYEQYF
TGTGCCAGCAGCGCAGGACAGGGACTGCCCTACGAGCAGTACTTC
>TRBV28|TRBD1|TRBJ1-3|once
CASSSRGSGNTIYF
TGTGCCAGCAGTTCCAGGGGGTCTGGAAACACCATATATTTT
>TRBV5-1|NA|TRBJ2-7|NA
CASSQGFSSYEQYF
TGCGCCAGCAGCCAGGGTTTCTCCTCCTACGAGCAGTACTTC
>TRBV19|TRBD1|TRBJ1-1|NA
CASSRDREVPEAFF
TGTGCCAGTAGCAGGGACAGGGAAGTTCCTGAAGCTTTCTTT
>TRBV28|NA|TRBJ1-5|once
CASSEALQPQHF
TGTGCCAGCAGCGAGGCGCTTCAGCCCCAGCATTTT
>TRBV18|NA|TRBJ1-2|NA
CASSSFQGPYGYTF
TGTGCCAGCTCATCCTTCCAGGGGCCCTATGGCTACACCTTC
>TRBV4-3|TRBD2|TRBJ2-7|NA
CASSQEGVGTSGVSYEQYF
TGCGCCAGCAGCCAAGAAGGGGTAGGGACTAGCGGGGTCTCCTACGAGCAGTACTTC
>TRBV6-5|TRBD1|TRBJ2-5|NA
CASSYSANRGPETQYF
TGTGCCAGCAGTTACTCGGCAAACAGGGGGCCCGAGACCCAGTACTTC
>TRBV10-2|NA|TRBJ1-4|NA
CASSETFATNEKLFF
TGCGCCAGCAGTGAGACATTTGCAACTAATGAAAAACTGTTTTTT
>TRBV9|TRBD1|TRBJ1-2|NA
CASSPGRGGQGPVYGYTF
TGTGCCAGCAGCCCCGGACGGGGGGGACAGGGGCCAGTATATGGCTACACCTTC
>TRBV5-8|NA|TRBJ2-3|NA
CASSRQVSTDTQYF
TGTGCCAGCAGCCGACAGGTTAGCACAGATACGCAGTATTTT
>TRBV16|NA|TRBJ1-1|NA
CASSQQVQATEAFF
TGTGCCAGCAGCCAACAGGTTCAGGCCACTGAAGCTTTCTTT
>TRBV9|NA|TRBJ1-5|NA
CASSLSDSLNNQPQHF
TGTGCCAGCAGCCTATCTGACAGCCTGAATAATCAGCCCCAGCATTTT
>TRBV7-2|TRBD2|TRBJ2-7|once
CASSFGPASGRATYYEQYF
TGTGCCAGCAGCTTTGGCCCGGCTAGCGGGAGGGCCACGTACTACGAGCAGTACTTC
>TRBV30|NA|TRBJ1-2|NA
CAWSLAVYGYTF
TGTGCCTGGAGTCTGGCAGTTTATGGCTACACCTTC
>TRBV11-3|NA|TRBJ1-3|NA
CASSQVGDTIYF
TGTGCCAGCAGCCAAGTAGGAGACACCATATATTTT
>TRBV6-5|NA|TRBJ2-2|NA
CASSYSGGAGELFF
TGTGCCAGCAGTTACTCGGGGGGAGCCGGGGAGCTGTTTTTT
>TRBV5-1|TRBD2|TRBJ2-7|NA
CASSLTGTSGRNFLEQYF
TGCGCCAGCAGCTTAACCGGGACTAGCGGGAGAAATTTTTTAGAGCAGTACTTC
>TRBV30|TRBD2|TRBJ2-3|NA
CAWSPGLAGGVDTQYF
TGTGCCTGGAGCCCGGGACTAGCGGGAGGAGTAGATACGCAGTATTTT
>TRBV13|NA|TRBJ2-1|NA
CASSLTRGNEQFF
TGTGCCAGCAGCCTAACCCGGGGTAATGAGCAGTTCTTC